This T cell receptor beta chain was sequenced in a study of shared clonotypes between healthy human individuals. Study-level results: Sampling covered nothing but blood. Tissue TCR repertoires likely differ from those found in blood.

Replicate PCRs were loaded with roughly 0.3 ug DNA from unsorted PBMC, 30,000 or so T cell genomes. Some clones are missing from TCRdb's copy, which holds only in-frame ones; the method was immunoSEQ multiplex PCR. The sample contains 520,000 or so clones, approximately 85% of which appear only once. The CDR3 runs to 13 residues. V shed 7 bases and J shed 5 bases, with 14 bases lying between them. Germline V gene data show CDR1 as SGHTA and CDR2 as FQGNSA. A word on this clone: Its antigen is not known.

The chain links TRBV7-2 to TRBJ2-5; D ambiguous. This clonotype originated in a woman aged 40 to 50 in good health. Some clones in this sample may be carry-over from other donors' samples. Sequencing used PBMCs. CDR3 sequence (DNA): TGTGCCAGCACCCCTCCCGGTGGGGAGACCCAGTACTTC. Protein product: CASTPPGGETQYF.